This T cell receptor beta chain was recorded in a study of blood T cells in healthy people across ages. General study points: Naive and antigen-experienced cells could not be conclusively compared, given unsorted PBMCs.

Primed by a sample-barcoded 5' primer and a J-beta primer mix, a second PCR proceeded for about 6 to 12 cycles. One entry per CDR3 protein, called by TCRdb with MiXCR from the 5' RACE reads. Of over 750,000 distinct CDR3 sequences in the sample, roughly 25% were seen once. Turning to this clonotype: What it recognizes is unknown.

CDR1 MNHEY and CDR2 SVGEGT come from the germline V gene. The CDR3 is 19 residues long. These same data were also listed under a study on T cells of mothers and their children.

The material sequenced was blood. This rearrangement joins TRBV6-2 or TRBV6-3 to TRBJ2-5; D is possibly TRBD1 (6 bases). The last part of the DNA fits TRBJ2-7 better; the J call may be wrong. This TCR came from a boy between 10 and 17 years old in good health. The CDR3, as DNA: TGTGCCAGCAGTTACTCAACTCGATTCCCCGGGACATCTGCCTACGAGCAGTACTTC. Translated: CASSYSTRFPGTSAYEQYF.